The 9 T cell receptor beta chains below come from one sample, sequenced in a study of blood T cell repertoires in COVID-19. Method: immunoSEQ multiplex PCR; TCRdb's copy keeps in-frame clones and lacks some. The sample records some 150,000 clones, 80% to 90% being singletons. Sequences were obtained from PBMCs or T cells enriched from blood (not recorded which). The receptors were gathered from a man in his fifties who had recovered from COVID-19.

In this sample, this clone turned up a few times. The chain employs TRBV29-1 and TRBJ1-2, with unresolved D. This CDR3 region has 15 residues. Deletions cut 4 bases from V and 7 bases from J, with 22 bases between. Germline CDR1 SQVTM, CDR2 ANQGSEA. CDR3 in DNA: TGCAGCGTTGGGGAGGCTGGTAAGGGCCGAGGTGGCTACACCTTC. It codes for CSVGEAGKGRGGYTF.

This sequence joins TRBV3-1 (or the pseudogene TRBV3-2) and TRBJ1-4; D is uncertain. Germline V lookup: CDR1 LGHDT, CDR2 YNNKEL (reference sequence). This CDR3 region has 16 residues. With 2 bases removed from V and 7 bases from J, the gap between germline ends came to 17 bases. CDR3 amino acids: CASSQLTESSSEKLFF. In DNA, the CDR3 is TGTGCCAGCAGCCAACTCACGGAGAGTAGTTCTGAAAAACTGTTTTTT.

CDR3 region: CASSPKNTEAFF. The DNA for the CDR3 is TGTGCCAGCAGTCCCAAGAACACTGAAGCTTTCTTT. V gene TRBV28 combines with J gene TRBJ1-1; D is unclear. The germline CDR1 and CDR2 sequences are MDHEN and SYDVKM. V shed 5 bases and J shed 1 base, with 5 bases lying between them. There are 12 residues in the CDR3.

The chain combines TRBV10-1 with TRBJ1-6; 12 bases map to TRBD1. V gave up 7 bases and J gave up 4 bases; unmatched junction bases: 2. This CDR3 is 15 amino acids long. CDR1 WNHNN and CDR2 SYGVQD come from the germline V gene (reference sequence). The CDR3 loop is CASKGQGAYNSPLHF. CDR3 DNA sequence: TGCGCCAGCAAGGGACAGGGGGCTTATAATTCACCCCTCCACTTT.

The V and J genes are TRBV5-8 and TRBJ2-7; 9 nucleotides line up with TRBD2. J gave up 3 bases and V 0 bases, and 4 bases lay outside the gene matches. The CDR3 has 15 residues. Germline V gene data show CDR1 as SGHTS and CDR2 as YDEGEE. The CDR3 nucleotides are TGTGCCAGCAGCTTGGTAGCTAGCGGGGTCTACGAGCAGTACTTC. Its protein product is CASSLVASGVYEQYF.

This clone appeared a single time. The chain links TRBV28 to TRBJ1-5; 8 nucleotides match TRBD1. The germline gives CDR1 MDHEN, CDR2 SYDVKM. This CDR3 region has 16 residues. J was trimmed by 4 bases and V by 2 bases; bases with no gene match: 7. CDR3 amino acids: CASSLAPGQVNQPQHF. The DNA of the CDR3 is TGTGCCAGCAGTTTAGCCCCGGGACAGGTGAATCAGCCCCAGCATTTT.

This clone was observed a single time. The V and J genes are TRBV6-5 and TRBJ2-1, with TRBD1 as a possible D gene (7 bases). The CDR3 consists of 15 residues. Germline V lookup: CDR1 MNHEY, CDR2 SVGAGI. Trimming stripped 2 bases from V and 2 bases from J, with 10 bases between. The CDR3 region has the DNA TGTGCCAGCAGTTACGGAGGGGGCCCCTACAATGAGCAGTTCTTC. As protein: CASSYGGGPYNEQFF.

The V and J genes are TRBV5-4 and TRBJ1-1; 11 bases map to TRBD1. Trimming cost V 0 bases and J 4 bases; bases outside gene matches: 2. This CDR3 region has 15 residues. Germline-derived CDR1 and CDR2 are SGHNT and YYREEE (reference sequence). The CDR3, as DNA: TGTGCCAGCAGCTTGGGCGGGACAGGGGGCACTGAAGCTTTCTTT. Protein: CASSLGGTGGTEAFF.

The chain couples TRBV19 to TRBJ2-5; D perhaps matches TRBD2 (6 bases). Between the trimmed V and J ends, which lost 3 bases and 7 bases, there was a span of 18 bases. Germline lookup yields CDR1 LNHDA and CDR2 SQIVND (reference sequence). The CDR3 covers 15 residues. The CDR3 region has the DNA TGTGCCAGTAGTATGTCGGGACTTCAAGATCGGACCCAGTACTTC. This translates into CASSMSGLQDRTQYF.